The present T cell receptor (beta chain) was sequenced within a study of blood T cell repertoires in COVID-19 (dated by TCRdb to about 2020). Concerning the study at large: Samples from collaborators originated in the United States, Italy and Spain and spanned both the acute and convalescent phases of COVID-19. Deeply sampled blood TCRbeta repertoires from subjects exposed to, actively infected with, or recovered from COVID-19 were included in the dataset. The repertoires were released in a freely available public database meant as a resource for research on the immune response to SARS-CoV-2. Nearly every sample came with metadata listing a de-identified subject ID, COVID-19 status, age in years and sex. The material from the prospective study consisted of cDNA or gDNA derived from T cells, B-cell-depleted T cells, or PBMCs. Where available, HLA class I and class II types were obtained from metadata supplied by the sample provider rather than from assay-based typing. The samples were drawn from the first 160 participants of the ongoing ImmuneRACE study and from 1,254 subjects provided by 6 global collaborators.

In the prospective study, participants were about 18 to 100 years old, resided in 24 geographic areas of the United States, and were enrolled through a virtual design. To assign participants to cohorts, the prospective study relied on clinical history that participants themselves reported in a screening survey and a study questionnaire. For ImmuneRACE Cohort 3, a participant was defined as recovered based on two consecutive negative NP/OP PCR tests, clearance by a healthcare professional, or resolution of symptoms. Each participant in the prospective study had whole blood, serum and a nasopharyngeal or oropharyngeal swab collected by mobile phlebotomists. Additional blood draws and questionnaires over an approximately two-month period could optionally be provided by prospective study participants. Before DNA extraction, blood samples from the prospective study were shipped at room temperature or frozen.

The CDR3 runs 14 amino acids, cysteine and phenylalanine included. This entry keeps only the CDR3 DNA: 42 bases, framed from base 1. The germline V gene yields MNHEY for CDR1 and SVGAGI for CDR2. V gives up 6 bases and J gives up 4 bases, and the segment between their germline ends measures 14 bases. The immunoSEQ Assay, a bias-controlled multiplex PCR, was used to amplify TCRbeta CDR3 regions from genomic DNA. The study's processing was this. Within the assay, amplification of reference gene primers was used to estimate how many nucleated cells each sample contained. To quantify the absolute abundance of each unique TCRbeta CDR3 rearrangement, sequence reads were collapsed and filtered. For each sample, productive Simpson clonality was calculated as the square root of Simpson's diversity index across productive rearrangements. What TCRdb holds here is the immuneACCESS table cut down to in-frame rearrangements. Part of the clones is not present; checked against another copy, under half of the missing clones reflect an unresolved V gene, and the others are unexplained. V and J calls and clone size are those listed in that table; D and trimming were worked out from the DNA. The sample table records approximately 440,000 clones; 87% of these occur just once. The top ten clonotypes cover about 0.7% of the sample.

With respect to this clone: The specificity of this receptor is unknown. No base-level quality is on record; no much larger clone is a single base apart.

General findings and caveats noted by the study authors: The amount of clinical and demographic metadata varied by source and participant and was provided uncurated.

This clonotype was sampled from a woman between 18 and 30 years old who had recovered from COVID-19. The sequencing sample was made of PBMCs or T cells enriched from blood (not recorded which). In this chain, TRBV6-5 is recombined with TRBJ2-3; TRBD2 is possibly the D segment (6 matching bases). The CDR3 amino acid sequence is: CASRANGGSDTQYF. The bases read TGTGCCAGCAGGGCGAACGGGGGTTCAGATACGCAGTATTTT.